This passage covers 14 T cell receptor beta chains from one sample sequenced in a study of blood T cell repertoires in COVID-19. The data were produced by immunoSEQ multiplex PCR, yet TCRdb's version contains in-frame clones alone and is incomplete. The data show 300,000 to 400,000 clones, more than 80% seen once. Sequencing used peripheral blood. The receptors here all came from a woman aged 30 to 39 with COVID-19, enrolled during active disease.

CDR3 nucleotides: TGTGCCAGCAGCTTAGCTGCGGGACAGGGGGCGCCAACTAATGAAAAACTGTTTTTT. Its translation: CASSLAAGQGAPTNEKLFF. The chain has TRBV7-9 and TRBJ1-4; 12 bases line up with TRBD1. Germline CDR1 SEHNR, CDR2 FQNEAQ (reference sequence). With 0 bases clipped from V and 0 bases from J, the junction kept 5 bases outside the gene matches. CDR3 length: 19 amino acids.

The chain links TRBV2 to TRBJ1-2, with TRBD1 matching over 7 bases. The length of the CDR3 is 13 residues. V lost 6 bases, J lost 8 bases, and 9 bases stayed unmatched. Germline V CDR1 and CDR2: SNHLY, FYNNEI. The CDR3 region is CASRADRVIGYTF. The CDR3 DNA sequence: TGTGCCAGCAGAGCCGACAGGGTCATCGGCTACACCTTC.

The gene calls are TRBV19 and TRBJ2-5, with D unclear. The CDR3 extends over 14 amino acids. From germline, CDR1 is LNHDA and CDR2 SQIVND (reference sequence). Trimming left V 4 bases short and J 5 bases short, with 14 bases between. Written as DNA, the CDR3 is TGTGCCAGTAGTAAAATGGCGGAGTGGGAGACCCAGTACTTC. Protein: CASSKMAEWETQYF. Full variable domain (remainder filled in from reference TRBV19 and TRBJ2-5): DGGITQSPKYLFRKEGQNVTLSCEQNLNHDAMYWYRQDPGQGLRLIYYSQIVNDFQKGDIAEGYSVSREKKESFPLTVTSAQKNPTAFYLCASSKMAEWETQYFGPGTRLLVL.

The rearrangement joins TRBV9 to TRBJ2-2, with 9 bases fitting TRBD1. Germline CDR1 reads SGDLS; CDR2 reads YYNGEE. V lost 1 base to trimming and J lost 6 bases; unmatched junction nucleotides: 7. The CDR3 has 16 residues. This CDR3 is CASSVHRDRAPGELFF. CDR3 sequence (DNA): TGTGCCAGCAGCGTACACCGGGACAGGGCACCCGGGGAGCTGTTTTTT.

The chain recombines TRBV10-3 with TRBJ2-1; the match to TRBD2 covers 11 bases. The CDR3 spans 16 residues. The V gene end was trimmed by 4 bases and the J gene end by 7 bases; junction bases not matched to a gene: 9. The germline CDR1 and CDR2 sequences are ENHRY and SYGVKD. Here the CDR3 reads CAISVSLAGGTNEQFF. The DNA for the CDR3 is TGTGCCATCAGTGTATCTCTAGCGGGAGGAACGAATGAGCAGTTCTTC.

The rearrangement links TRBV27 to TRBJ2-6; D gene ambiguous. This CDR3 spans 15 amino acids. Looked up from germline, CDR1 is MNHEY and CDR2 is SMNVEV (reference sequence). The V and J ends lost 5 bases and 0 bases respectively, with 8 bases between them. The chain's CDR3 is CASSQRLSGANVLTF. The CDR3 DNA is TGTGCCAGCAGTCAGAGGCTCTCTGGGGCCAACGTCCTGACTTTC.

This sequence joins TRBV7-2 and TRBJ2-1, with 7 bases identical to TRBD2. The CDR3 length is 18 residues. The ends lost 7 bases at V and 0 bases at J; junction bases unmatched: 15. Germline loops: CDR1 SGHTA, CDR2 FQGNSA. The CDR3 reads CASTRGSSGPSSYNEQFF. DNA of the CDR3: TGTGCCAGCACACGGGGGAGTAGCGGGCCCAGCTCCTACAATGAGCAGTTCTTC. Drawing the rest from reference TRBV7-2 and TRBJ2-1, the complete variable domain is GAGVSQSPSNKVTEKGKDVELRCDPISGHTALYWYRQSLGQGLEFLIYFQGNSAPDKSGLPSDRFSAERTGGSVSTLTIQRTQQEDSAVYLCASTRGSSGPSSYNEQFFGPGTRLTVL.

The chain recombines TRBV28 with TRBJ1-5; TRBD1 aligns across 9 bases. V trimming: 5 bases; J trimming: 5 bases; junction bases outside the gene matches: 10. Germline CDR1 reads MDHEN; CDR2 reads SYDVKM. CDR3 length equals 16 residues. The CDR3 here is CASSPSGQGIDQPQHF. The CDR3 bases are TGTGCCAGCAGTCCGTCGGGACAGGGAATAGATCAGCCCCAGCATTTT.

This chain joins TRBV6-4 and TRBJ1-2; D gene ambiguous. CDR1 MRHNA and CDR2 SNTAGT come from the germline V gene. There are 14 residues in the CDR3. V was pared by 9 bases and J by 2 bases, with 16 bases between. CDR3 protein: CARTSEEENYGYTF. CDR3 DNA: TGTGCCAGAACATCAGAGGAAGAGAACTATGGCTACACCTTC.

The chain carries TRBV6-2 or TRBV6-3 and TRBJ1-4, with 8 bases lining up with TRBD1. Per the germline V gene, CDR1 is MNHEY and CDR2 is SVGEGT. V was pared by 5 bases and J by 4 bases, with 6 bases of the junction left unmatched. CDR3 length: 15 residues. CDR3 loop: CASSGPGQDNEKLFF. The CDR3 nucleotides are TGTGCCAGCAGTGGACCGGGACAGGATAATGAAAAACTGTTTTTT.

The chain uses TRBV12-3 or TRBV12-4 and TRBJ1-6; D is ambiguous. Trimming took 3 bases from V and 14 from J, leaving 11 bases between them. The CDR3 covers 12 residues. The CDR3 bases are TGTGCCAGCAGTTTGTTGGGCTGGACCCTCCACTTT. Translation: CASSLLGWTLHF.

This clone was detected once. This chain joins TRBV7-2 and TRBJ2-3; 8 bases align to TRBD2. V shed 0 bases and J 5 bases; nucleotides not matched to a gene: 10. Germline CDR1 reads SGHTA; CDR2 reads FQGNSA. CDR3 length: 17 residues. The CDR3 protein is CASSLAFLSGGGDTQYF. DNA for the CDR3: TGTGCCAGCAGCTTAGCTTTTCTTTCCGGGGGGGGAGATACGCAGTATTTT. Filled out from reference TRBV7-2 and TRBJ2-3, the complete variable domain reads GAGVSQSPSNKVTEKGKDVELRCDPISGHTALYWYRQSLGQGLEFLIYFQGNSAPDKSGLPSDRFSAERTGGSVSTLTIQRTQQEDSAVYLCASSLAFLSGGGDTQYFGPGTRLTVL.

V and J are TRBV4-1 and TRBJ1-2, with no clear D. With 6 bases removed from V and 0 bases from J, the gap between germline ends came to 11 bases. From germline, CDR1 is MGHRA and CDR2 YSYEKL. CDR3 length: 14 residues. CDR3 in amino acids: CASRPTGSNYGYTF. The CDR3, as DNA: TGCGCCAGCAGGCCCACCGGGTCTAACTATGGCTACACCTTC.

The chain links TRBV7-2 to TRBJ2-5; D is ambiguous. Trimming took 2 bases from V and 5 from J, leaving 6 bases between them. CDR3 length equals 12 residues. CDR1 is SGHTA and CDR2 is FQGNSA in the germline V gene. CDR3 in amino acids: CASSLFRETQYF. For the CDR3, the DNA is TGTGCCAGCAGCTTATTCAGGGAGACCCAGTACTTC.